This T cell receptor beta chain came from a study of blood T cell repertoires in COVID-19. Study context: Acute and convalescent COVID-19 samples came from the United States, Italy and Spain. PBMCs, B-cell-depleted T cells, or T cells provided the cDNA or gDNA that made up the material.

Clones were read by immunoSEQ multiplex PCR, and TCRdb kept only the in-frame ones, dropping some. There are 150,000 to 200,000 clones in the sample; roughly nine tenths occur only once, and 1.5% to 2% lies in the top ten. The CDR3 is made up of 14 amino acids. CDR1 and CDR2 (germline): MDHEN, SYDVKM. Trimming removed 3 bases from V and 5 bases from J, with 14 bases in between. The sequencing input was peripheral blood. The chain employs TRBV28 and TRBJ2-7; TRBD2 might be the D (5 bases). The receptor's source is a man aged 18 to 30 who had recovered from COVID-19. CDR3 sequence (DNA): TGTGCCAGCAGTTTTCGAGGGAGTCACCACGAGCAGTACTTC. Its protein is CASSFRGSHHEQYF. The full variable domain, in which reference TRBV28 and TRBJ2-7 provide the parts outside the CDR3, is DVKVTQSSRYLVKRTGEKVFLECVQDMDHENMFWYRQDPGLGLRLIYFSYDVKMKEKGDIPEGYSVSREKKERFSLILESASTNQTSMYLCASSFRGSHHEQYFGPGTRLTVT.